This TCR beta chain was sequenced in a study of cytomegalovirus exposure and HLA in healthy donors. Study-level results: Later work showed greater clonal expansion in HLA-associated TCR beta chains than in equally common others.

Germline assignment: CDR1 SGDLS and CDR2 YYNGEE. V shed 4 bases, J shed 0 bases, and the junction held 5 bases outside the gene matches. This CDR3 has 16 residues. The donors were healthy bone marrow donors. A remark on this clone: Its antigen is currently unknown.

Primers for the PCR totalled 60 Vbeta and 13 Jbeta. Clones were sequenced by immunoSEQ multiplex PCR, and TCRdb holds only the in-frame ones, with some missing. The sample contains 150,000 to 200,000 clones, around 77% of which appear only once. The TCR was taken from a man aged 35-49 years in good health and CMV-seronegative. The sequencing sample was made of PBMCs. J is TRBJ2-2 and V is TRBV9; TRBD1 matches at 8 bases. This CDR3 reads CASSSWTGTNTGELFF. CDR3 in DNA: TGTGCCAGCAGCTCCTGGACAGGGACGAACACCGGGGAGCTGTTTTTT.